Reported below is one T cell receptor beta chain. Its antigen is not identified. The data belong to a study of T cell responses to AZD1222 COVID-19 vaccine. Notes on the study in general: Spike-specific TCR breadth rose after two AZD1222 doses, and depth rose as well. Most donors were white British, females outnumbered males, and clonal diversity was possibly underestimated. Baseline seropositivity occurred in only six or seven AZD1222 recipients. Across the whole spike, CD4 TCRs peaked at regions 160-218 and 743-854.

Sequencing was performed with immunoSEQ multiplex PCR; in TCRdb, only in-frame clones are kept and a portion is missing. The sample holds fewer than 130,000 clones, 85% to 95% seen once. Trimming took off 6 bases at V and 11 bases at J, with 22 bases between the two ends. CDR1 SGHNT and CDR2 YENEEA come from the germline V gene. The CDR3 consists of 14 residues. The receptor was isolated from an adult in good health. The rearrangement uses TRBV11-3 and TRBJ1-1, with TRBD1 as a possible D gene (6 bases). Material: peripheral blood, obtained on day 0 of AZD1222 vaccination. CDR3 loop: CASSPSLRGVGAFF. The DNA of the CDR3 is TGTGCCAGCAGTCCATCCCTGAGGGGGGTCGGTGCTTTCTTT.